This TCR beta chain was observed in a study of blood T cell repertoires in COVID-19 (TCRdb year 2020). Background for the entire study: The collaborator samples originated in the United States, Italy and Spain and spanned the acute and convalescent phases of COVID-19. The prospective study material was composed of cDNA or gDNA derived from T cells, B-cell-depleted T cells, or PBMCs. Subjects who had been exposed to COVID-19, were actively infected with it, or had recovered from it provided the deeply sampled blood TCRbeta repertoires that made up the dataset. A freely available public database, intended as a resource for researchers studying the immune response to SARS-CoV-2, is where the repertoires were released. The samples were drawn from the first 160 participants of the ongoing ImmuneRACE study and from over a thousand subjects provided by 6 global collaborators. Sample metadata almost always included a de-identified subject ID, COVID-19 status, age in years and sex. Where available, HLA class I and class II types were obtained from metadata supplied by the sample provider rather than from assay-based typing. The research as a whole found: The amount of clinical and demographic metadata varied by source and participant and was provided uncurated.

Samples from volunteer blood donors who had recovered from COVID-19 were contributed by a second Seattle source. The collaborating institutions used their own protocols to collect whole blood in K2EDTA tubes. Collaborator samples were shipped for TCRbeta analysis as frozen whole blood, isolated PBMCs, or DNA extracted from either sample type. TCRbeta CDR3 regions were amplified from genomic DNA using the immunoSEQ Assay, a bias-controlled multiplex PCR. The study's own analysis went as follows. The number of nucleated cells in each sample was estimated by amplification of reference gene primers within the assay. Sequence reads were collapsed and filtered to measure the absolute abundance of every unique TCRbeta CDR3 rearrangement. For each sample, productive Simpson clonality was calculated as the square root of Simpson's diversity index across productive rearrangements. TCRdb obtained this table from immuneACCESS and retained in-frame rearrangements with V and J assigned. These tables miss some clones; where compared with another copy, unresolved V genes account for less than half of the shortfall, and the remainder is unexplained. From that table come the V and J calls and clone size; the DNA was used to work out D and trimming. A total of 130,000 to 150,000 clones appear in this sample, 80% of them only once. About 4% of the sample belongs to the ten largest clones.

At the junction V is shortened by 4 bases and J by 2 bases, with 12 bases in between. The CDR3, cysteine through phenylalanine, is 14 amino acids long. The read is trimmed to its CDR3 DNA, 42 bases read in frame from base 1. CDR1 and CDR2 are read off the germline V gene as SGHRS and YFSETQ. Details on this clone: No cognate antigen has been identified for it. Base-call qualities are not available, and no considerably larger clone is one nucleotide away.

The sequencing sample was made of peripheral blood. The sequence was collected from a man in his sixties or seventies who had recovered from COVID-19. The V and J genes are TRBV5-1 and TRBJ2-5, and TRBD2 may be the D gene, going by 5 matching bases. DNA sequence: TGCGCCAGCAGCATTGGAGGCAAGCAAGAGACCCAGTACTTC. Translation gives CASSIGGKQETQYF. Full variable domain (CDR3 extended with the reference TRBV5-1 and TRBJ2-5 proteins): KAGVTQTPRYLIKTRGQQVTLSCSPISGHRSVSWYQQTPGQGLQFLFEYFSETQRNKGNFPGRFSGRQFSNSRSEMNVSTLELGDSALYLCASSIGGKQETQYFGPGTRLLVL.